What follows is one T cell receptor (beta chain) and its context. Its target is not known. This table comes from immunoSEQ multiplex PCR, and its TCRdb copy is limited to in-frame clones, with some not included. The table has tens of thousands of clones, about 70% seen once. The V gene lost 1 base and the J gene lost 3 bases, with 7 bases spanning the gap. CDR3 length equals 14 residues. Germline lookup yields CDR1 SGHDN and CDR2 FVKESK. The data originate from a study of cytotoxic CD8 clonotypes in ibrutinib-treated CLL. Study-level results: At the start, clonality exceeded age-matched healthy donors and followed circulating CD8+ T-cell counts. Progressing patients had sampling times that differed from those of sustained-remission patients.

This sequence joins TRBV14 and TRBJ2-1; no reliable D call. The origin of this receptor is a human donor with chronic lymphocytic leukemia. Sequencing used PBMCs, obtained before ibrutinib treatment. The CDR3 loop reads CASSQGDYYNEQFF. Written as DNA, the CDR3 is TGTGCCAGCAGCCAAGGGGATTACTACAATGAGCAGTTCTTC.